One sample yielded the 21 T cell receptor beta chains listed below, sequenced in a study of post-analysis software for immune sequencing data. Study-wide results and caveats: Elevated frequency relative to controls characterized several TRBV segments in patients, TRBV5-6, TRBV5-1 and TRBV20-1 among them.

Unique molecular identifiers featured in each of the TCR beta cDNA libraries. TCRdb called the PCR reads again in MiXCR, with one record for every CDR3 protein. The table has fewer than 850,000 distinct CDR3 sequences, approximately 30% seen once. Which antigens these TCRs recognize remains unknown. Material: blood. Every receptor here comes from a girl under 18 with multiple sclerosis.

The V and J genes are TRBV29-1 and TRBJ2-5, with D maybe TRBD2 (5 bases). The V and J ends lost 4 bases and 4 bases respectively, with 16 bases between them. Germline-derived CDR1 and CDR2 are SQVTM and ANQGSEA. The CDR3 has 14 amino acids. CDR3 loop: CSVAKSGSGETQYF. The DNA of the CDR3 is TGCAGCGTTGCCAAGTCGGGGTCTGGAGAGACCCAGTACTTC.

The chain is built from TRBV7-8 and TRBJ2-1; 8 bases match TRBD2. Germline-derived CDR1 and CDR2 are SGHVS and FQNEAQ. This CDR3 has 16 amino acids. The J segment lost 3 bases and the V segment lost 7 bases, leaving 11 bases of the junction unmatched. Here the CDR3 reads CASTVGRLANYNEQFF. DNA of the CDR3: TGTGCCAGCACGGTGGGGAGACTAGCGAACTACAATGAGCAGTTCTTC. The full variable domain, rest sourced from reference TRBV7-8 and TRBJ2-1, is GAGVSQSPRYKVAKRGQDVALRCDPISGHVSLFWYQQALGQGPEFLTYFQNEAQLDKSGLPSDRFFAERPEGSVSTLKIQRTQQEDSAVYLCASTVGRLANYNEQFFGPGTRLTVL.

At least ten counts were recorded for this clonotype. The chain recombines TRBV7-2 with TRBJ2-3; D unresolved. The CDR3 contains 15 residues. Germline V gives CDR1 SGHTA, CDR2 FQGNSA. With 1 base removed from V and 0 bases from J, the gap between germline ends came to 8 bases. In DNA, the CDR3 is TGTGCCAGCAGCTTAGAGGGTGCTAGCACAGATACGCAGTATTTT. It yields the protein CASSLEGASTDTQYF.

This clonotype was counted between two and nine times. CDR3 sequence (DNA): TGTGCCACCAGTGACCCGGGACAGGGCGGCTATGGCTACACCTTC. It codes for CATSDPGQGGYGYTF. The rearrangement links TRBV24-1 to TRBJ1-2; 9 positions agree with TRBD1. This CDR3 is 15 amino acids long. V gave up 4 bases and J gave up 4 bases; unmatched junction bases: 6. Germline V gene sequence: CDR1 KGHDR, CDR2 SFDVKD.

V is TRBV5-1 and J is TRBJ2-7; 10 bases fit TRBD1. Losses at the gene ends were 3 bases for V and 7 bases for J; bases not matched to a gene: 13. Germline V lookup: CDR1 SGHRS, CDR2 YFSETQ. This CDR3 comprises 16 residues. The CDR3 DNA follows: TGCGCCAGCAGCTGGGGTCGAGGGACAGGGGCGAATGAGCAGTACTTC. Its protein product is CASSWGRGTGANEQYF. Looking up the rest from reference TRBV5-1 and TRBJ2-7 gives the full variable domain: KAGVTQTPRYLIKTRGQQVTLSCSPISGHRSVSWYQQTPGQGLQFLFEYFSETQRNKGNFPGRFSGRQFSNSRSEMNVSTLELGDSALYLCASSWGRGTGANEQYFGPGTRLTVT.

V usage is TRBV7-2 and J usage is TRBJ2-1; D may be TRBD1 or TRBD2 (6 bases each). The CDR3 is made up of 16 amino acids. With 5 bases removed from V and 5 bases from J, the gap between germline ends came to 19 bases. Germline V CDR1 and CDR2: SGHTA, FQGNSA. The CDR3 protein is CASSAGGRGSHNEQFF. As DNA, the CDR3 is TGTGCCAGCAGCGCCGGGGGCCGGGGATCCCACAATGAGCAGTTCTTC.

The genes are TRBV11-2 and TRBJ2-5; TRBD2 might be the D (7 bases). Germline CDR1 and CDR2: SGHAT and FQNNGV. V lost 0 bases and J 2 bases, leaving 13 bases between the germline ends. The CDR3 loop spans 16 amino acids. The CDR3 is CASSLDPEGGQETQYF. The DNA of the CDR3 is TGTGCCAGCAGCTTAGATCCTGAGGGGGGGCAAGAGACCCAGTACTTC.

This clonotype was found many times. CDR3 protein: CASSRGDRRRPHEQYF. The CDR3 DNA follows: TGTGCCAGCAGTAGGGGGGACAGGCGGAGACCCCACGAGCAGTACTTC. The chain is built from TRBV6-5 and TRBJ2-5; 8 bases line up with TRBD1. The J call is uncertain, as TRBJ2-7 better fits the DNA end. This CDR3 is 16 amino acids long. Germline V lookup: CDR1 MNHEY, CDR2 SVGAGI.

In its sample, this clonotype was seen a few times. V gene TRBV4-3 combines with J gene TRBJ2-1, with D possibly being TRBD2 (6 bases). Germline CDR1 LGHNA, CDR2 YSLEER. Trimming cost V 0 bases and J 0 bases, with 21 bases left between them. The CDR3 sequence is 20 residues long. The CDR3 DNA reads as TGCGCCAGCAGCCAAGATATGGCGGGATTAACTGCGAGCTCCTACAATGAGCAGTTCTTC. Protein: CASSQDMAGLTASSYNEQFF.

The chain carries TRBV4-3 and TRBJ2-1; D not certain. The DNA matches TRBJ2-7 better at its end, which makes the J call doubtful. From germline, CDR1 is LGHNA and CDR2 YSLEER. The CDR3 length is 16 residues. This CDR3 reads CASSRNPKSSYNEQYF. In DNA, the CDR3 is TGCGCCAGCAGCCGCAATCCGAAGAGCTCCTACAATGAGCAGTACTTC.

The J gene is TRBJ2-7, the V gene TRBV6-6, with 9 bases identical to TRBD2. V lost 7 bases, J lost 3 bases, and 19 bases stayed unmatched. In germline, CDR1 is MNHNY, CDR2 SVGAGI (reference sequence). This CDR3 has 18 amino acids. CDR3 nucleotide sequence: TGTGCCAGCAAGAAAGTGGGGGACCCTAGCGGGGCCAACTACGAGCAGTACTTC. Translating it yields CASKKVGDPSGANYEQYF.

The gene calls are TRBV29-1 and TRBJ2-2; D tentatively reads TRBD1 or TRBD2 (5 bases each). CDR3 size: 13 residues. The germline V gene has CDR1 SQVTM and CDR2 ANQGSEA. The V end was cut by 7 bases, the J end by 4 bases, with 13 bases between. CDR3 DNA sequence: TGCAGCGCAAGCAGGGCGGGCACCGGGGAGCTGTTTTTT. Amino acids: CSASRAGTGELFF.

The J gene is TRBJ1-2, the V gene TRBV5-1; 7 bases are a match to TRBD1. The J segment lost 6 bases and the V segment lost 4 bases, leaving 21 bases of the junction unmatched. The CDR3 is 18 residues long. Germline values: CDR1 SGHRS, CDR2 YFSETQ. The CDR3 loop reads CASSRLLNLRQGGDGYTF. The CDR3 region has the DNA TGCGCCAGCAGCCGCCTTCTAAACCTTCGACAGGGCGGCGATGGCTACACCTTC. The complete variable domain, with remaining parts taken from reference TRBV5-1 and TRBJ1-2, reads KAGVTQTPRYLIKTRGQQVTLSCSPISGHRSVSWYQQTPGQGLQFLFEYFSETQRNKGNFPGRFSGRQFSNSRSEMNVSTLELGDSALYLCASSRLLNLRQGGDGYTFGSGTRLTVV.

This clonotype has only a few counts. This rearrangement joins TRBV3-1 to TRBJ1-2; D not resolved. Germline V gives CDR1 LGHDT, CDR2 YNNKEL (reference sequence). The V and J ends lost 6 bases and 3 bases respectively, with 11 bases between them. This CDR3 has 13 residues. The CDR3 DNA is TGTGCCAGCAGTCTTTTTGCTGACTATGGCTACACCTTC. It is translated as CASSLFADYGYTF.

This clonotype was observed a handful of times. This rearrangement joins TRBV10-3 to TRBJ2-5; D may be TRBD1 or TRBD2 (5 bases each). V was pared by 4 bases and J by 5 bases, with 14 bases between. Per germline, CDR1 ENHRY and CDR2 SYGVKD. There are 14 residues in the CDR3. CDR3 bases: TGTGCCATCAGTGCCGGGACGACGACCGAGACCCAGTACTTC. It specifies CAISAGTTTETQYF.

The rearrangement links TRBV20-1 to TRBJ2-7, with D possibly TRBD1 on 5 matching bases. Trimming removed 6 bases at V and 2 bases at J, with 14 bases between. The CDR3 totals 13 residues. The V gene's germline CDR1 is DFQATT and CDR2 SNEGSKA (reference sequence). The CDR3 sequence: CSAFTGRAYEQYF. In nucleotides, the CDR3 is TGCAGTGCCTTTACAGGACGAGCCTACGAGCAGTACTTC.

V and J are TRBV7-2 and TRBJ2-1; a possible D gene is TRBD2 (6 bases). The ends were cut back, 5 bases at V and 7 bases at J, with 15 bases in the middle. CDR3 size: 14 residues. Germline assignment: CDR1 SGHTA and CDR2 FQGNSA. The CDR3, as DNA: TGTGCCAGCAGCGTCGCCGGGGGAGCTAATGAGCAGTTCTTC. Amino acid sequence: CASSVAGGANEQFF.

The table lists this clonotype with a count of one. This chain links TRBV5-1 with TRBJ2-7; weak D call: TRBD2 (5 bases). The CDR3 extends over 16 amino acids. Deletions cut 4 bases from V and 1 base from J, with 18 bases between. The germline V gene encodes CDR1 SGHRS and CDR2 YFSETQ. The CDR3 region has the DNA TGCGCCAGCAGCCGGGGTATTGTGGATTCGTCCTACGAGCAGTACTTC. Its protein product is CASSRGIVDSSYEQYF.

This chain uses TRBV6-5 with TRBJ2-3; the match to TRBD2 covers 7 bases. V was pared by 8 bases and J by 1 base, with 0 bases of the junction left unmatched. Per germline, CDR1 MNHEY and CDR2 SVGAGI. The CDR3 covers 12 residues. The CDR3 DNA follows: TGTGCCAGCGGGAGGGGCACAGATACGCAGTATTTT. Translated, it gives CASGRGTDTQYF.

A few counts support this clonotype. The chain couples TRBV9 to TRBJ2-7; D gene ambiguous. Germline lookup yields CDR1 SGDLS and CDR2 YYNGEE. This CDR3 is built from 15 residues. The V end lost 4 bases, the J end lost 3 bases, and 17 bases lay between the germline ends. CDR3 sequence reads: CASSPTGNPNYEQYF. CDR3 sequence (DNA): TGTGCCAGCAGCCCCACCGGAAACCCGAACTACGAGCAGTACTTC.

This clonotype was counted a few times. CDR3 in amino acids: CSSPSGRGKNIQYF. Here the CDR3 DNA reads TGCAGTTCACCTAGCGGGAGGGGCAAAAACATTCAGTACTTC. This rearrangement joins TRBV20-1 to TRBJ2-4, with 12 bases matching TRBD2. This CDR3 spans 14 amino acids. The V gene end was trimmed by 8 bases and the J gene end by 3 bases; junction bases not matched to a gene: 5. Germline loops: CDR1 DFQATT, CDR2 SNEGSKA (reference sequence).